This is a list of T cell receptor beta chains from one sample in a study of cytomegalovirus exposure and HLA in healthy donors. Profiling relied on immunoSEQ multiplex PCR, and the TCRdb table lists in-frame clones only, not all of them. In the table there are approximately 160,000 clones, roughly four fifths of which are singletons. Specimen: PBMCs. The receptor source for this set is a man in his thirties or forties in good health and CMV-seropositive. CDR3s leave out the opening cysteine and the closing phenylalanine or tryptophan. Clone size is shown for a subset of rows, as once, few, many or a class of expanded clone.

J,size,V,CDR3
TRBJ1-6,.,TRBV10-2,ASSEWGDNSPLH
TRBJ2-1,.,TRBV4-2,ASGQGSLRERKSSYNEQF
TRBJ2-7,.,TRBV5-1,ASSRNDQGFYEQY
TRBJ1-5,.,TRBV9,ASSVEAGLNSNQPQH
TRBJ2-7,.,TRBV28,ASKDIYYEQY
TRBJ1-2,.,TRBV28,ASRGAGGYT
TRBJ2-3,.,TRBV2,ASSVAGWGTDTQY
TRBJ1-2,.,TRBV6-5,ASSEQGVDGYT
TRBJ2-3,.,TRBV27,ASSLSRNRGTSGTDTQY
TRBJ1-4,few,TRBV7-9,ASSPNESKLF
TRBJ2-7,.,TRBV6-5,ASSSGSTYEQY
TRBJ1-6,.,TRBV6-6,ASTLTGHNSPLH
TRBJ2-2,once,TRBV6-1,ASGQGNTGELF
TRBJ2-3,few,TRBV6-5,ASTQTSGRTDTQY
TRBJ2-1,.,TRBV6-4,ASSAAGTSGYNEQF
.,.,TRBV6-4,ASSGDRGQGSYEQY
TRBJ2-7,.,TRBV30,AWSVRGYEQY
TRBJ2-7,once,TRBV7-8,ASSQGQIYEQY
TRBJ2-2,.,TRBV2,ASSGAGGLPGELF
TRBJ2-3,.,TRBV5-1,ASSVSGGYRDTQY
TRBJ1-2,.,TRBV9,ASSRGGEGYT
TRBJ2-3,.,TRBV6-6,ASNTRGPRGTDTQY
TRBJ2-1,once,TRBV7-9,ASSLAVRAAYNEQF
TRBJ2-3,.,TRBV9,ASSFLSTGTDTQY
TRBJ1-3,.,TRBV7-2,ASSLAGSRGTIY
TRBJ2-1,.,TRBV4-2,ASSQDESTYNEQF
TRBJ2-2,.,TRBV28,ASSFWGDTGELF
TRBJ2-3,.,TRBV6-1,ASSEGLWRGDTQY
TRBJ2-3,once,TRBV5-5,ASSLVGGGTDTQY
.,.,TRBV7-6,ASSLGQGDRSYEQY
TRBJ1-2,.,TRBV5-4,ASSPGGSSYGYT
TRBJ2-2,few,TRBV5-1,ASSAGWNTGELF
TRBJ1-5,.,TRBV30,AWSVFGQGSNQPQH
.,once,TRBV25-1,ASSELQGKYYEQY
TRBJ2-5,.,TRBV10-2,ASSGQGRQETQY
TRBJ1-5,.,TRBV28,ASSTRGLNQPQH
TRBJ2-3,.,TRBV7-2,ASSPVTDTQY
TRBJ1-1,.,TRBV6-1,ASSEGGNTEAF
TRBJ1-2,.,TRBV28,ASSPGQENYGYT
TRBJ1-2,.,TRBV29-1,SVGDRGLDGYT
TRBJ2-3,.,TRBV7-6,ASSPPGQGLQY
TRBJ1-4,few,TRBV5-1,ASSLTGGVGEKLF
TRBJ1-4,.,TRBV7-8,ASSQRGLSNEKLF
TRBJ2-3,.,TRBV2,ASNPRGTSGRAGPADTQY
TRBJ1-2,few,TRBV20-1,SAIRNYGYT
TRBJ1-1,.,TRBV6-4,ASSFAESMNTEAF
TRBJ2-7,.,TRBV5-1,ASSFHGTSGSYEQY
TRBJ2-3,.,TRBV19,ASSIVHRLAGETTDTQY
TRBJ2-3,.,TRBV5-8,ASSLFGQDFPDTQY
TRBJ2-7,.,TRBV5-1,ASSSGTAGEQY
TRBJ2-1,.,TRBV4-3,ASSNKNQGTGRNEQF
TRBJ2-2,.,TRBV9,ASSPLGLAGAGELF
TRBJ2-7,.,TRBV27,ASSPRLSSYEQY
TRBJ2-1,few,TRBV5-6,ASPKGLALYNEQF
TRBJ1-1,.,TRBV5-6,ASSLSRGVAF
TRBJ2-7,once,TRBV5-4,ASSLGQGAYEQY
TRBJ1-1,.,TRBV2,ASTSEGLGPEAF
TRBJ2-1,.,TRBV5-1,ASSLDLAPYNEQF
TRBJ1-6,.,TRBV5-6,ASSLAGTGLSPLH